This passage covers 10 T cell receptor beta chains from one sample sequenced in a study of T cell changes during pregnancy in multiple sclerosis. Only in-frame clones appear in the TCRdb table, and some are missing; sequencing was by immunoSEQ multiplex PCR. The sample lists around 27,000 clones; more than 85% were seen once. Sample: CD4+ T cells from peripheral blood mononuclear cells, taken after pregnancy. The receptors here all came from a female donor with multiple sclerosis, enrolled in a pregnancy study.

With respect to this clone: Other DNA sequences within the sample encode an identical CDR3. V usage is TRBV29-1 and J usage is TRBJ1-5; D remains ambiguous. There are 14 residues in the CDR3. Deletions cut 4 bases from V and 0 bases from J, with 10 bases between. Germline V gene data show CDR1 as SQVTM and CDR2 as ANQGSEA. The CDR3 nucleotides are TGCAGCGTTGGGACGGGAAATAGCAATCAGCCCCAGCATTTT. Translating gives CSVGTGNSNQPQHF.

The V call is TRBV9, the J call TRBJ2-2, with a tentative D call TRBD1 (5 bases). Germline CDR1 and CDR2: SGDLS and YYNGEE. The CDR3 runs to 14 residues. Between the trimmed V and J ends, which lost 5 bases and 2 bases, there was a span of 10 bases. In DNA form, the CDR3 reads TGTGCCAGCAGGAGAGGACACAACACCGGGGAGCTGTTTTTT. Amino acid sequence: CASRRGHNTGELFF. Full variable domain (outside the CDR3, taken from reference TRBV9 and TRBJ2-2): DSGVTQTPKHLITATGQRVTLRCSPRSGDLSVYWYQQSLDQGLQFLIQYYNGEERAKGNILERFSAQQFPDLHSELNLSSLELGDSALYFCASRRGHNTGELFFGEGSRLTVL.

This rearrangement joins TRBV6-4 to TRBJ2-3, with TRBD2 as a possible D gene (5 bases). Deletions cut 4 bases from V and 5 bases from J, with 19 bases between. The CDR3 is made up of 16 amino acids. CDR1 is MRHNA and CDR2 is SNTAGT in the germline V gene. For the CDR3, the DNA is TGTGCCAGCAGTGCTTCCCGGGCTATAGGAGGAGATACGCAGTATTTT. The encoded protein is CASSASRAIGGDTQYF.

The J gene is TRBJ2-7, the V gene TRBV18; 9 nucleotides line up with TRBD2. This CDR3 spans 15 amino acids. Per the germline V gene, CDR1 is KGHSH and CDR2 is LQKENI. V dropped 6 bases and J dropped 6; count of bases not matched to a gene: 12. CDR3 sequence (DNA): TGTGCCAGCTCCCCCGAGAGGCTAGCGGGATCCGAGCAGTACTTC. This gives the protein CASSPERLAGSEQYF. The variable domain in full, with the rest retrieved from reference TRBV18 and TRBJ2-7, is NAGVMQNPRHLVRRRGQEARLRCSPMKGHSHVYWYRQLPEEGLKFMVYLQKENIIDESGMPKERFSAEFPKEGPSILRIQQVVRGDSAAYFCASSPERLAGSEQYFGPGTRLTVT.

This clone appeared once. This sequence joins TRBV7-3 and TRBJ2-5; D is possibly TRBD1 (6 bases). The CDR3 consists of 14 residues. V was cut by 3 bases and J by 6 bases, with 14 bases left in between. Germline CDR1 reads SGHTA; CDR2 reads FQGTGA. The chain's CDR3 is CASSLAGAGKTQYF. For the CDR3, the DNA is TGTGCCAGCAGCTTGGCAGGGGCAGGAAAGACCCAGTACTTC.

The V gene is TRBV15, the J gene TRBJ2-3; the D gene is possibly TRBD1 (5 bases). V shed 3 bases and J shed 4 bases, with 14 bases lying between them. This CDR3 is built from 15 residues. Germline V gene lookup returns CDR1 LNHNV and CDR2 YYDKDF (reference sequence). The CDR3 nucleotides read TGTGCCACCAGCAGGGACCAGGAAGGGGCAGATACGCAGTATTTT. Translating it yields CATSRDQEGADTQYF.

This clone was recorded once. This chain joins TRBV2 and TRBJ1-6; 8 nucleotides match TRBD1. Germline lookup yields CDR1 SNHLY and CDR2 FYNNEI. V lost 3 bases to trimming and J lost 6 bases; unmatched junction nucleotides: 7. The CDR3 is 16 residues long. The CDR3 DNA reads TGTGCCAGCAGTGACGTCCAGGGGGCAGGTAATTCACCCCTCCACTTT. Residues: CASSDVQGAGNSPLHF. The full variable domain, rest sourced from reference TRBV2 and TRBJ1-6, is EPEVTQTPSHQVTQMGQEVILRCVPISNHLYFYWYRQILGQKVEFLVSFYNNEISEKSEIFDDQFSVERPDGSNFTLKIRSTKLEDSAMYFCASSDVQGAGNSPLHFGNGTRLTVT.

The chain links TRBV5-1 to TRBJ1-2, with 8 bases identical to TRBD1. Germline values: CDR1 SGHRS, CDR2 YFSETQ. The junction had 10 bases not matched to a gene; V was cut back by 4 bases and J by 8 bases. The length of the CDR3 is 14 residues. The CDR3 loop reads CASSLGQESRGYTF. The CDR3 DNA reads TGCGCCAGCAGCCTGGGACAGGAATCGAGAGGCTACACCTTC.

This chain uses TRBV10-1 with TRBJ1-1; TRBD1 aligns across 11 bases. Germline lookup yields CDR1 WNHNN and CDR2 SYGVQD (reference sequence). CDR3 length equals 14 residues. Unmatched junction bases numbered 3, after V lost 6 bases and J lost 3 bases. CDR3: CASRQGQGDTEAFF. CDR3 bases: TGCGCCAGCAGACAGGGACAGGGGGACACTGAAGCTTTCTTT.

The chain is built from TRBV6-1 and TRBJ2-1, with TRBD2 identical over 7 bases. CDR1 MNHNS and CDR2 SASEGT come from the germline V gene. The CDR3 length is 15 residues. V shed 2 bases and J 7 bases; nucleotides not matched to a gene: 8. The CDR3 reads CASSELAGVGNEQFF. CDR3 DNA sequence: TGTGCCAGCAGTGAACTGGCGGGAGTGGGGAATGAGCAGTTCTTC.